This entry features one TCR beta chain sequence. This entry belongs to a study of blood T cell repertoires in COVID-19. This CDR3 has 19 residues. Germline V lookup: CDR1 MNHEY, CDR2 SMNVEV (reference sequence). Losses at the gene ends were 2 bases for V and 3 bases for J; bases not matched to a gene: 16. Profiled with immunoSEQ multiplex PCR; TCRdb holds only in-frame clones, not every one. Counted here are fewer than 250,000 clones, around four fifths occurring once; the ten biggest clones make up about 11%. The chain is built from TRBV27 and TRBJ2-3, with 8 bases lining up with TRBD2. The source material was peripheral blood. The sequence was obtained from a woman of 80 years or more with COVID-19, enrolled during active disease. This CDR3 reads CASSLRSGLGLEGTDTQYF. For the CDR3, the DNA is TGTGCCAGCAGTTTAAGGTCCGGCCTGGGACTAGAGGGAACAGATACGCAGTATTTT.